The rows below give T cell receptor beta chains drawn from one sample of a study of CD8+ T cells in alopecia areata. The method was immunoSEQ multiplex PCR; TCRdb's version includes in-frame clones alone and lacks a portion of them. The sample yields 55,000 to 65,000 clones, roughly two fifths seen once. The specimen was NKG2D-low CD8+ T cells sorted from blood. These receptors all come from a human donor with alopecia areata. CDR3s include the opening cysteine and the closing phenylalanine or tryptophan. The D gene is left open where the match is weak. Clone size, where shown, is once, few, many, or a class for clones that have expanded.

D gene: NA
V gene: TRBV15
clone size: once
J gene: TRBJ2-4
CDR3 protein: CATSRVLDSLPYF
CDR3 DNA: TGTGCCACCAGCAGAGTCTTGGACAGTTTACCGTACTTC

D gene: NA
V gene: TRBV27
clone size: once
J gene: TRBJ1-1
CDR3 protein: CASSPFGGNTEAFF
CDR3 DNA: TGTGCCAGCAGCCCCTTCGGTGGGAACACTGAAGCTTTCTTT

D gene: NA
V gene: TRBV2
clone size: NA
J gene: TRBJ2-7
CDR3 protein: CASSEAENEQYF
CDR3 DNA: TGTGCCAGCAGTGAAGCGGAAAACGAGCAGTACTTC

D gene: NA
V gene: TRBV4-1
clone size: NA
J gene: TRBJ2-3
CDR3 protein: CASSQEWNAADTQYF
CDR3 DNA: TGCGCCAGCAGCCAAGAATGGAACGCAGCAGATACGCAGTATTTT

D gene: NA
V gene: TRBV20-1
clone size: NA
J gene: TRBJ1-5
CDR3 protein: CSARSDHAQHF
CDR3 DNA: TGCAGTGCTAGATCCGATCATGCCCAGCATTTT

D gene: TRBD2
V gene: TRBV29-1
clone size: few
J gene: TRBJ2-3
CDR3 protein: CSVEDWASGKSTDTQYF
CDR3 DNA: TGCAGCGTTGAAGATTGGGCTAGCGGGAAGAGCACAGATACGCAGTATTTT

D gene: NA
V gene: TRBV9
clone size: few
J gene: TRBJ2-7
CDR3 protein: CASSVGTRSSYEQYF
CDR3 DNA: TGTGCCAGCAGCGTTGGGACCCGCTCTTCCTACGAGCAGTACTTC

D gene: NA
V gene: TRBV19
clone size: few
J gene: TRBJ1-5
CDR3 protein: CASTEQGSGNQPQHF
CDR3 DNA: TGTGCCAGTACCGAGCAGGGGAGCGGCAATCAGCCCCAGCATTTT

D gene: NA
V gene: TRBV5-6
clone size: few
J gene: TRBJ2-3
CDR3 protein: CASSLDLRGGPYDTQYF
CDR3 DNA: TGTGCCAGCAGCTTGGACTTGCGGGGAGGACCTTACGATACGCAGTATTTT

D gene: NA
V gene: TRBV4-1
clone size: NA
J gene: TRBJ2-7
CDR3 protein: CASSQGPGSYEQYF
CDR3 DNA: TGCGCCAGCAGCCAAGGGCCAGGGTCCTACGAGCAGTACTTC

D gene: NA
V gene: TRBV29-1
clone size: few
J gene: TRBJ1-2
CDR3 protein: CSVEAGTYYGYTF
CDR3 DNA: TGCAGCGTTGAAGCCGGGACTTACTATGGCTACACCTTC

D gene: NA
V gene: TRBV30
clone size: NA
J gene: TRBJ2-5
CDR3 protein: CAWSVKGPMTPTGETQYF
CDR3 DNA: TGTGCCTGGAGTGTTAAGGGGCCGATGACCCCGACGGGAGAGACCCAGTACTTC

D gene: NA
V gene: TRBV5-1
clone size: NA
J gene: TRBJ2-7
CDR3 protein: CASSQTAEGAWEQYF
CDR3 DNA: TGCGCCAGCAGCCAGACAGCTGAAGGAGCTTGGGAGCAGTACTTC

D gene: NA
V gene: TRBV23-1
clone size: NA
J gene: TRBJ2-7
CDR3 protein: CASRPDRGSRQRISGNPYEQYF
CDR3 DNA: TGCGCCAGCAGGCCGGACAGGGGATCCCGCCAACGGATTAGCGGGAACCCCTACGAGCAGTACTTC

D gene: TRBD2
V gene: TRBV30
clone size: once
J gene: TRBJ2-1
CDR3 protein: CACEGTSGEQFF
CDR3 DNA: TGTGCCTGTGAAGGGACTAGCGGAGAGCAGTTCTTC

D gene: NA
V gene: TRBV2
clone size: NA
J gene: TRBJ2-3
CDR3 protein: CASSEAWRRGTDTQYF
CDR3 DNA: TGTGCCAGCAGTGAAGCCTGGCGCCGGGGCACAGATACGCAGTATTTT

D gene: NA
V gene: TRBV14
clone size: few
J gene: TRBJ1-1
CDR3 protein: CASSQGAREAFF
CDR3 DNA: TGTGCCAGCAGCCAAGGGGCCCGCGAAGCTTTCTTT

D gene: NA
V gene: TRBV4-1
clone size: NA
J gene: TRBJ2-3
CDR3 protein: CASSQRSSSTDTQYF
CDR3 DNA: TGCGCCAGCAGCCAACGGTCATCTAGCACAGATACGCAGTATTTT

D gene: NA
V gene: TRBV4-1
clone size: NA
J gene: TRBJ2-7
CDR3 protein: CASSQSDEQYF
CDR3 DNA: TGCGCCAGCAGCCAATCTGACGAGCAGTACTTC

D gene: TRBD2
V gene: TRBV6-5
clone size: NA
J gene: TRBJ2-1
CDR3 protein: CASSYATSGGASEQFF
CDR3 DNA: TGTGCCAGCAGTTACGCGACTAGCGGGGGGGCCTCTGAGCAGTTCTTC

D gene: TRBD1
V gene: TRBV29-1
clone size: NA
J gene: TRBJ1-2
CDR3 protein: CSVGLGTGGDYGYTF
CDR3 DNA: TGCAGCGTTGGCTTGGGGACAGGGGGCGACTATGGCTACACCTTC

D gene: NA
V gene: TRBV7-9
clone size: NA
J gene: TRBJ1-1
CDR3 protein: CASSLGLRSAFF
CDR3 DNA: TGTGCCAGCAGCCTAGGGTTACGGTCGGCTTTCTTT

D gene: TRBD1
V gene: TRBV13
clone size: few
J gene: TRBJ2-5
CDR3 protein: CASSWGQGNTETQYF
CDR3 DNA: TGTGCCAGCAGCTGGGGACAGGGTAACACGGAGACCCAGTACTTC

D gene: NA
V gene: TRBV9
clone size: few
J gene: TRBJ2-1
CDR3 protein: CASGGRVEQFF
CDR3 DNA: TGTGCCAGCGGGGGACGGGTGGAGCAGTTCTTC

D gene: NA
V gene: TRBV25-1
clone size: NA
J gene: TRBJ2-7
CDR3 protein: CASSELQDYEQYF
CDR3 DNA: TGTGCCAGCAGTGAATTGCAGGATTACGAGCAGTACTTC

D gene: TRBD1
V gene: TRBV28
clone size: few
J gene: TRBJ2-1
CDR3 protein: CASSRQGTYNEQFF
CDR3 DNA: TGTGCCAGCAGTCGACAGGGAACCTACAATGAGCAGTTCTTC

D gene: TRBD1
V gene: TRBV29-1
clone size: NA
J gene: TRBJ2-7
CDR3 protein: CSVESDGQGPYEQYF
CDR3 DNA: TGCAGCGTTGAATCCGATGGACAGGGGCCCTACGAGCAGTACTTC

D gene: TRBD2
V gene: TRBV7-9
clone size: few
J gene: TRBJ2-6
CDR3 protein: CASSPREVNVLTF
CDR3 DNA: TGTGCCAGCAGCCCCCGGGAGGTCAACGTCCTGACTTTC

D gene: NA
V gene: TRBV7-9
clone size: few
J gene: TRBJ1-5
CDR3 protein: CASSLDRGQPQHF
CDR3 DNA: TGTGCCAGCAGCTTAGATAGGGGTCAGCCCCAGCATTTT

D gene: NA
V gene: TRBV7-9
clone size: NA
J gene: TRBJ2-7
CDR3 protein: CASSLVYMGLYEQYF
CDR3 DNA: TGTGCCAGCAGCTTAGTCTATATGGGGCTCTACGAGCAGTACTTC

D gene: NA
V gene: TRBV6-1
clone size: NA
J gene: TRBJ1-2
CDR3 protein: CASSPRQPYGYTF
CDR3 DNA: TGTGCCAGCAGCCCCCGACAGCCATATGGCTACACCTTC

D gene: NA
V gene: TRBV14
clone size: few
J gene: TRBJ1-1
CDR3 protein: CASSQGRGERDTEAFF
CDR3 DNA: TGTGCCAGCAGCCAAGGTCGGGGGGAAAGGGACACTGAAGCTTTCTTT

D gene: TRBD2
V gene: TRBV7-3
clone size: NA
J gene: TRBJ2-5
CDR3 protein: CASSSSGGVQETQYF
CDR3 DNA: TGTGCCAGCAGCTCTAGCGGGGGAGTCCAAGAGACCCAGTACTTC

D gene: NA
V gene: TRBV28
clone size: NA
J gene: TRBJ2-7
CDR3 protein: CASTETRPYEQYF
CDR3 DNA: TGTGCCAGCACCGAGACTAGACCCTACGAGCAGTACTTC

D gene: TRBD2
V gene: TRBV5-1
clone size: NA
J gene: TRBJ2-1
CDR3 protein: CASGPRVAGYDEQFF
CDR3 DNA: TGCGCCAGCGGACCGCGGGTAGCGGGATACGATGAGCAGTTCTTC

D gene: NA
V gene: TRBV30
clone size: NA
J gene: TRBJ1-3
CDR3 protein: CAWKGIGNTIYF
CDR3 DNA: TGTGCCTGGAAGGGGATTGGAAACACCATATATTTT

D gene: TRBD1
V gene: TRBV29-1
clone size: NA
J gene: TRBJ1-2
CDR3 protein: CSVENRGGYGYTF
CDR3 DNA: TGCAGCGTTGAAAACAGGGGGGGCTATGGCTACACCTTC

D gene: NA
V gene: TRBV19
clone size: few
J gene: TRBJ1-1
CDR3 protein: CASIDVANTEAFF
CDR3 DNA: TGTGCCAGTATTGATGTCGCGAACACTGAAGCTTTCTTT

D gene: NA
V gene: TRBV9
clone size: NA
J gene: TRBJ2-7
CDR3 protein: CASSVGERAEQYF
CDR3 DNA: TGTGCCAGCAGCGTAGGAGAAAGGGCCGAGCAGTACTTC

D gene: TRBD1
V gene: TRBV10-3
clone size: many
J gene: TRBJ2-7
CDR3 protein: CAIRENRGSYEQYF
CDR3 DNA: TGTGCCATCAGGGAGAACAGGGGCTCCTACGAGCAGTACTTC

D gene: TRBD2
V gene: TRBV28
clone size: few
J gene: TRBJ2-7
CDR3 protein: CASSFGLAGPYF
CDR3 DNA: TGTGCCAGCAGTTTTGGACTAGCGGGACCGTACTTC

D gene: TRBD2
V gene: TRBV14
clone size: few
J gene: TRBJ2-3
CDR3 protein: CASSQGTSGDTQYF
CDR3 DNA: TGTGCCAGCAGCCAAGGGACTAGCGGCGATACGCAGTATTTT

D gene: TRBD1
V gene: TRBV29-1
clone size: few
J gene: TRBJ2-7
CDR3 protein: CSVEGHPGGSSYEQYF
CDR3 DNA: TGCAGCGTTGAAGGGCACCCAGGGGGTAGTAGCTACGAGCAGTACTTC

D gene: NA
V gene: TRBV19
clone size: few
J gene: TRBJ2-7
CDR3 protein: CASSSRVSYEQYF
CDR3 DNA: TGTGCCAGTAGTTCCAGGGTGTCCTACGAGCAGTACTTC

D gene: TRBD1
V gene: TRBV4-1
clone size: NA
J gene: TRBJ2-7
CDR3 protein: CASSQRQGAYEQYF
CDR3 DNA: TGCGCCAGCAGCCAGCGACAGGGGGCCTACGAGCAGTACTTC